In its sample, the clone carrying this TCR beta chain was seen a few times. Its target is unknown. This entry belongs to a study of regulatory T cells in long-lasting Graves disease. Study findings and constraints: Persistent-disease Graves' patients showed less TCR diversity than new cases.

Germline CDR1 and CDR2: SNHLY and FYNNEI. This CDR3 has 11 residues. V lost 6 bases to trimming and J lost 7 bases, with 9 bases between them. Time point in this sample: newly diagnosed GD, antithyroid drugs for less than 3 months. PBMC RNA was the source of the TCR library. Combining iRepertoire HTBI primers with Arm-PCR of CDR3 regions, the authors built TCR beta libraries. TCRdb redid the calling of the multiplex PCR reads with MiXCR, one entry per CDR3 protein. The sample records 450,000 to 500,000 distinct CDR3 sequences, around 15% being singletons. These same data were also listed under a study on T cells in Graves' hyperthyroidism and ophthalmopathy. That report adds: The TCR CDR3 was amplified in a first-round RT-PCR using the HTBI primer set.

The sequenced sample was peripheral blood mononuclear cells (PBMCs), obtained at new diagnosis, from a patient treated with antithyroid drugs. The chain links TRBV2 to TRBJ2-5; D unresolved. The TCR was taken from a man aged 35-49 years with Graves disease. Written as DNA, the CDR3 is TGTGCCAGCAGCGCGATTGGGACCCAGTACTTC. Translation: CASSAIGTQYF. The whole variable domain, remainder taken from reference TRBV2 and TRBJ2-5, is EPEVTQTPSHQVTQMGQEVILRCVPISNHLYFYWYRQILGQKVEFLVSFYNNEISEKSEIFDDQFSVERPDGSNFTLKIRSTKLEDSAMYFCASSAIGTQYFGPGTRLLVL.